This T cell receptor beta chain was sequenced for a study of cytomegalovirus exposure and HLA in healthy donors. Study-level background: A data release that came early held approximately 92 million unique TCRs from HLA-typed donors.

Germline values: CDR1 SGHRS, CDR2 YFSETQ. The CDR3 contains 12 residues. PCR amplification relied on 60 Vbeta primers (plus 13 Jbeta primers). Only in-frame clones appear in the TCRdb table, and some are missing; sequencing was by immunoSEQ multiplex PCR. The repertoire holds approximately 180,000 clones, with just over 75% as singletons. The sequence came from a woman aged 55 to 70 in good health and CMV-seropositive. Sample: PBMCs. The gene calls are TRBV5-1 and TRBJ2-5; D gene ambiguous. The J call is in doubt because the DNA end fits TRBJ2-7 better. The CDR3 bases are TGCGCCAGCAGCCGGACGGACTACGAGCAGTACTTC. It specifies CASSRTDYEQYF.